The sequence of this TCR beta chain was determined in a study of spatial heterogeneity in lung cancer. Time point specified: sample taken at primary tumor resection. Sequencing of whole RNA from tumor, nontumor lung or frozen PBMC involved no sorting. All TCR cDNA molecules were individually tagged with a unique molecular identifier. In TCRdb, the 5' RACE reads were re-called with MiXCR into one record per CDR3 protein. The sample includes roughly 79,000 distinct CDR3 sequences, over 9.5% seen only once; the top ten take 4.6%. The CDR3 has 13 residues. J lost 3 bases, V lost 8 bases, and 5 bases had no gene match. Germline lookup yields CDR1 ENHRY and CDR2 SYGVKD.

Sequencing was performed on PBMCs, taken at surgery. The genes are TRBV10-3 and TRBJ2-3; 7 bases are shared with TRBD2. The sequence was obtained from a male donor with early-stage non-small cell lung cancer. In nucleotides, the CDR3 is TGTGCCATCCAGCGGGAAGGAACAGATACGCAGTATTTT. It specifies CAIQREGTDTQYF.